The clone carrying this T cell receptor (beta chain) showed up just a few times. The antigen remains unidentified. The sample comes from a study of long-term antiretroviral therapy in people with HIV. General study results and limits: When set beside controls, HIV repertoires had CDR3 length ranges that were narrower. Within the repertoire, clones expanded before ART were dominant at all time points. Gathering of blood took place between about 2004 and 2018, possibly under older ART regimens. Documentation of ART adherence, viral resistance or therapy changes was absent.

At survey level, the immunoSEQ assay was run in its v3.0 version. Clones were read by immunoSEQ multiplex PCR, and TCRdb kept only the in-frame ones, dropping some. The repertoire includes approximately 28,000 clones, about 90% of them detected once, and more than 0.8% sits in the top ten. The CDR3 is 14 residues long. Germline V gene data show CDR1 as LNHDA and CDR2 as SQIVND (reference sequence). V lost 5 bases, J lost 0 bases, and 8 bases lay in between. The material was unsorted PBMCs, obtained 2 years after starting antiretroviral therapy. This clonotype originated in a man aged 45-65 years with HIV. The rearrangement joins TRBV19 to TRBJ1-3, with D hard to call. In DNA form, the CDR3 reads TGTGCCAGTAGTCCGACCCTCTCTGGAAACACCATATATTTT. It translates to CASSPTLSGNTIYF.